The rows below give T cell receptor beta chains drawn from one sample of a study of T cell responses to AZD1222 COVID-19 vaccine. Some clones are missing from TCRdb's copy, which holds only in-frame ones; the method was immunoSEQ multiplex PCR. The sample holds under 140,000 clones, 65% to 85% seen once. The sample here was peripheral blood, taken on day 0 of AZD1222 vaccination. The receptors here all came from an adult in good health. Both conserved end residues are part of each CDR3. Fields, in order: clone size, D gene, V gene, J gene, CDR3 length, CDR3 DNA, CDR3 protein. The D gene is left open where the match is weak. Clone size is stated in some rows and not others, as once, few, many or a class when expanded.

size: once; D: NA; V: TRBV7-2; J: TRBJ2-2; length: 12; DNA: TGTGCCAGCAGCCGCTACACCGGGGAGCTGTTTTTT; CDR3: CASSRYTGELFF
size: NA; D: NA; V: TRBV19; J: TRBJ1-5; length: 16; DNA: TGTGCCAGTAAAGACCATGGGCAGGACCTCAATCAGCCCCAGCATTTT; CDR3: CASKDHGQDLNQPQHF
size: NA; D: NA; V: TRBV6-2/TRBV6-3; J: TRBJ1-1; length: 15; DNA: TGTGCCAGCAGTCCGACTTTACAGGGGAACACTGAAGCTTTCTTT; CDR3: CASSPTLQGNTEAFF
size: NA; D: TRBD1; V: TRBV10-3; J: TRBJ1-2; length: 15; DNA: TGTGCCATCAGTGAGCGCGACAGGGGTGGGTATGGCTACACCTTC; CDR3: CAISERDRGGYGYTF
size: NA; D: NA; V: TRBV10-3; J: TRBJ1-1; length: 12; DNA: TGTGCCATCTCGACGGTGAACACTGAAGCTTTCTTT; CDR3: CAISTVNTEAFF
size: NA; D: NA; V: TRBV7-2; J: TRBJ1-1; length: 13; DNA: TGTGCCAGCAGCTTAACAGCCAACACTGAAGCTTTCTTT; CDR3: CASSLTANTEAFF
size: NA; D: NA; V: TRBV12-3/TRBV12-4; J: TRBJ1-2; length: 12; DNA: TGTGCCAGCAGTTCGGGAAACTATGGCTACACCTTC; CDR3: CASSSGNYGYTF
size: NA; D: NA; V: TRBV21-1; J: TRBJ1-6; length: 14; DNA: TGTGCCAGCATCCCCTGGGCAGGGCTTGCACCCCTCCACTTT; CDR3: CASIPWAGLAPLHF
size: NA; D: TRBD2; V: TRBV7-9; J: TRBJ2-5; length: 16; DNA: TGTGCCAGCAGCCTCCTGACTAGCGGGGGGTATGAGACCCAGTACTTC; CDR3: CASSLLTSGGYETQYF
size: NA; D: NA; V: TRBV28; J: TRBJ2-7; length: 15; DNA: TGTGCCAGCAGTTCGCAGACCGGGGTCTCCTACGAGCAGTACTTC; CDR3: CASSSQTGVSYEQYF
size: NA; D: TRBD1; V: TRBV10-3; J: TRBJ1-2; length: 16; DNA: TGTGCCATCAGTGAGCAGAACAGGGGGGCGAACTATGGCTACACCTTC; CDR3: CAISEQNRGANYGYTF
size: NA; D: NA; V: TRBV29-1; J: TRBJ1-3; length: 16; DNA: TGCAGCGTGGCCGGGACTCCGAGAACCCCTGGAAACACCATATATTTT; CDR3: CSVAGTPRTPGNTIYF
size: NA; D: TRBD2; V: TRBV7-3; J: TRBJ2-1; length: 15; DNA: TGTGCCAGCAGCTTGCTAGCGGGGTCCTACAATGAGCAGTTCTTC; CDR3: CASSLLAGSYNEQFF
size: once; D: NA; V: TRBV5-6; J: TRBJ1-3; length: 15; DNA: TGTGCCAGCAGCTTTAGGGCAGTCTCTGGAAACACCATATATTTT; CDR3: CASSFRAVSGNTIYF
size: NA; D: NA; V: TRBV28; J: TRBJ1-1; length: 12; DNA: TGTGCCAGCAGCTCCGGGGCTGCTGAAGCTTTCTTT; CDR3: CASSSGAAEAFF
size: NA; D: NA; V: TRBV12-3/TRBV12-4; J: TRBJ1-2; length: 11; DNA: TGTGCCAGCAGTTTCGATATTGGCTACACCTTC; CDR3: CASSFDIGYTF
size: many; D: NA; V: TRBV30; J: TRBJ1-4; length: 13; DNA: TGTGCCTGGAGTTATGGGAGTAATGAAAAACTGTTTTTT; CDR3: CAWSYGSNEKLFF
size: few; D: NA; V: TRBV6-5; J: TRBJ1-2; length: 13; DNA: TGTGCCAGCAGCGGGGGGTCCGGGAGAGGCTACACCTTC; CDR3: CASSGGSGRGYTF